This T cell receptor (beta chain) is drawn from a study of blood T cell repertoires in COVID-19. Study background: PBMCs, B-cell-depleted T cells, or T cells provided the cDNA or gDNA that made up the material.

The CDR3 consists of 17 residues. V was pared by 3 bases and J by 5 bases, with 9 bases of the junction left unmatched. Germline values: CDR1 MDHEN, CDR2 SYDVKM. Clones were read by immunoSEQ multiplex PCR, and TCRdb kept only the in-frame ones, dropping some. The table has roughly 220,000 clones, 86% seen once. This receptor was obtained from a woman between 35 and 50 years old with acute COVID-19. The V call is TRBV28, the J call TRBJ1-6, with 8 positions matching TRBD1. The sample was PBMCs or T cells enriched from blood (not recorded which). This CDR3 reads CASSFGSGTGHNSPLHF. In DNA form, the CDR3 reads TGTGCCAGCAGTTTTGGGTCTGGGACAGGACATAATTCACCCCTCCACTTT. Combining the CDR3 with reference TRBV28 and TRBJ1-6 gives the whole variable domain DVKVTQSSRYLVKRTGEKVFLECVQDMDHENMFWYRQDPGLGLRLIYFSYDVKMKEKGDIPEGYSVSREKKERFSLILESASTNQTSMYLCASSFGSGTGHNSPLHFGNGTRLTVT.